The 23 T cell receptor beta chains given below trace back to one sample, sequenced in a study of T cell repertoires in cytomegalovirus infection (dated by TCRdb to 2018 to 2020). For sequencing, an Illumina HiSeq 1500 was employed. TCRdb passed the public sequencing reads through fastp at Q25 and MiXCR, retaining productive beta sequences. Rows are unified per CDR3 protein, each entry keeping the most common DNA and genes. The sample data list around 740,000 distinct CDR3 sequences, and less than 40% of these were observed just once. The ten largest clones capture around 2.8% of the sample. The sequencing sample was made of PBMCs. These receptors all stem from a human donor in good health (CMV status not recorded). Some clones in this sample may be carry-over from other donors' samples.

This clonotype was seen more than once but under ten times. The V gene is TRBV28, the J gene TRBJ2-1; D remains unclear. Germline CDR1 MDHEN, CDR2 SYDVKM. The CDR3 is 13 residues long. V lost 4 bases and J 0 bases, leaving 4 bases between the germline ends. The CDR3 nucleotides are TGTGCCAGCAGTTGGGTCTCCTACAATGAGCAGTTCTTC. This sequence encodes CASSWVSYNEQFF.

DNA of the CDR3: TGTGCCAGCAGTTTAGGAGAGGGGTTGTCCAATGAGCAGTTCTTC. Translation: CASSLGEGLSNEQFF. The chain couples TRBV28 to TRBJ2-1; D could derive from TRBD1 or TRBD2 (5 bases each). The germline V gene encodes CDR1 MDHEN and CDR2 SYDVKM. V was cut by 2 bases and J by 6 bases, with 14 bases left in between. This CDR3 contains 15 residues.

In its sample, this clonotype was seen a few times. The chain is built from TRBV7-9 and TRBJ1-1, with 8 bases that match TRBD1. The germline V gene has CDR1 SEHNR and CDR2 FQNEAQ (reference sequence). The CDR3 totals 12 residues. With V trimmed by 4 bases and J by 11 bases, 6 bases remained unmatched. The CDR3 DNA reads TGTGCCAGCAGCTCCGGACAGGGTGTTGCTTTCTTT. It is translated as CASSSGQGVAFF.

There are a few counts of this clonotype. The V and J genes are TRBV4-2 and TRBJ2-7; TRBD2 matches at 7 bases. This CDR3 contains 15 residues. Germline assignment: CDR1 LGHNA and CDR2 YNFKEQ. The ends lost 1 base at V and 2 bases at J; junction bases unmatched: 5. In DNA, the CDR3 is TGTGCCAGCAGCCAAGCCCTAGCGGCTCCCTACGAGCAGTACTTC. It encodes CASSQALAAPYEQYF.

This clonotype was seen at least ten times. V usage is TRBV7-2 and J usage is TRBJ1-1; no clear D. V lost 5 bases to trimming and J lost 12 bases, with 22 bases between them. Germline V gene lookup returns CDR1 SGHTA and CDR2 FQGNSA. This CDR3 spans 14 amino acids. The CDR3 bases are TGTGCCAGCAGCCGTCGCCGTGGCTCCGTTGTGCCTTTCTTT. Translation: CASSRRRGSVVPFF.

In its sample, this clonotype was seen many times. The chain combines TRBV10-3 with TRBJ1-3, with a possible D match to TRBD1 (5 bases). The V end lost 4 bases, the J end lost 0 bases, and 16 bases lay between the germline ends. The CDR3 sequence is 17 residues long. Germline lookup yields CDR1 ENHRY and CDR2 SYGVKD. CDR3 sequence (DNA): TGTGCCATCAGTGCGGATGGACATCGACTCTCTGGAAACACCATATATTTT. Its translation is CAISADGHRLSGNTIYF.

There are a few counts of this clonotype. J is TRBJ1-5 and V is TRBV19, with a tentative D call TRBD1 (5 bases). The CDR3 has 15 amino acids. Between the trimmed V and J ends, which lost 1 base and 6 bases, there was a span of 13 bases. The germline CDR1 and CDR2 sequences are LNHDA and SQIVND (reference sequence). The chain's CDR3 is CASSIVEGTGQPQHF. DNA of the CDR3: TGTGCCAGTAGTATAGTGGAAGGGACGGGTCAGCCCCAGCATTTT.

The CDR3 DNA is TGTGCCAGCAGTTTAAGTAGGTGGACCGGGACAGGGTTCGGTAATCGCGACGGCTACACCTTC. Protein: CASSLSRWTGTGFGNRDGYTF. The chain employs TRBV27 and TRBJ1-2, with TRBD1 matching 9 bases. CDR3 length: 21 residues. After removal of 2 bases from V and 8 bases from J, the junction contained 27 bases not matched to a gene. Germline V gene sequence: CDR1 MNHEY, CDR2 SMNVEV (reference sequence).

V is TRBV6-1 and J is TRBJ2-3; possible D gene TRBD2, 6 bases. Deletions cut 1 base from V and 2 bases from J, with 13 bases between. CDR1 and CDR2 (germline): MNHNS, SASEGT. This CDR3 region has 16 residues. CDR3 DNA: TGTGCCAGCAGTGAAGGTCCGCTAGCGCACACAGATACGCAGTATTTT. Translating it yields CASSEGPLAHTDTQYF.

Of note for this clonotype: This may come from a read error, since a much larger clone is one base off. The J gene is TRBJ2-1, the V gene TRBV7-9; 7 positions agree with TRBD2. The CDR3 has 21 residues. Per the germline V gene, CDR1 is SEHNR and CDR2 is FQNEAQ (reference sequence). With 2 bases clipped from V and 1 base from J, the junction kept 20 bases outside the gene matches. The CDR3 nucleotides read TGTGCCAGCAGCTTAAAGCCCGCTATCGGGAGGTATACGGTTTCCTACAATGAGCAGTTCTTC. Translated: CASSLKPAIGRYTVSYNEQFF.

This clonotype was observed many times. The rearrangement links TRBV7-8 to TRBJ2-2; D possibly corresponds to TRBD2 (5 bases). Germline-derived CDR1 and CDR2 are SGHVS and FQNEAQ. This CDR3 is 16 amino acids long. Between the trimmed V and J ends, which lost 5 bases and 2 bases, there was a span of 15 bases. CDR3 loop: CASSTPSRGNTGELFF. The CDR3, as DNA: TGTGCCAGCAGCACGCCATCCCGGGGAAACACCGGGGAGCTGTTTTTT.

This sequence joins TRBV9 and TRBJ2-3; 8 bases agree with TRBD1. Germline CDR1 SGDLS, CDR2 YYNGEE. The V and J ends lost 3 bases and 1 base, in that order; junction bases with no gene match: 4. The CDR3 is 15 residues long. CDR3 loop: CASSAQDRGTDTQYF. CDR3 bases: TGTGCCAGCAGCGCTCAGGACAGGGGCACAGATACGCAGTATTTT.

CDR3 DNA: TGTGCCATCAGTGAGGGGCCAGCGGGAGTTACGTTCTTC. This translates into CAISEGPAGVTFF. This rearrangement joins TRBV10-3 to TRBJ2-1; TRBD2 matches 8 bases. CDR3 length equals 13 residues. Trimming removed 2 bases from V and 15 bases from J; junction bases left unmatched: 9. Germline CDR1 ENHRY, CDR2 SYGVKD.

This sequence joins TRBV19 and TRBJ2-7; D assignment may be TRBD1 or TRBD2 (5 bases each). V was pared by 5 bases and J by 6 bases, with 11 bases between. CDR1 LNHDA and CDR2 SQIVND come from the germline V gene (reference sequence). CDR3 length: 12 amino acids. The CDR3 bases are TGTGCCAGTAGTCCTGGGGGAGCCGAGCAGTACTTC. Protein sequence: CASSPGGAEQYF.

This clonotype turned up a few times. The rearrangement joins TRBV12-3 or TRBV12-4 to TRBJ1-5, with D perhaps matching TRBD1 (6 bases). The CDR3 totals 15 residues. V shed 1 base and J shed 0 bases, with 7 bases lying between them. The DNA of the CDR3 is TGTGCCAGCAGTTTAGGACAGGCTAGCAATCAGCCCCAGCATTTT. Translating it yields CASSLGQASNQPQHF.

This clonotype was detected only a few times. V gene TRBV6-2 or TRBV6-3 combines with J gene TRBJ2-7; 7 bases fit TRBD1. Trimming cost V 6 bases and J 3 bases; bases outside gene matches: 11. CDR3 size: 15 residues. Germline-derived CDR1 and CDR2 are MNHEY and SVGEGT. The CDR3, as DNA: TGTGCCAGCAGCCACCTGGGACAGACAAGCTACGAGCAGTACTTC. Its translation: CASSHLGQTSYEQYF.

The chain combines TRBV29-1 with TRBJ1-4; D gene ambiguous. V lost 4 bases and J lost 4, with 13 bases in between. The CDR3 sequence is 14 residues long. CDR1 is SQVTM and CDR2 is ANQGSEA in the germline V gene. CDR3 in amino acids: CSVGTGSLNEKLFF. CDR3 bases: TGCAGCGTTGGCACCGGGTCTCTTAATGAAAAACTGTTTTTT.

The chain is built from TRBV28 and TRBJ1-2, with D maybe TRBD1 (5 bases). V was clipped by 4 bases and J by 4 bases, with 16 bases between them. The CDR3 has 15 residues. CDR1 is MDHEN, CDR2 SYDVKM, per germline. The CDR3 nucleotides are TGTGCCAGCAGTTCATCCCGACAGTGGGGCTATGGCTACACCTTC. Its translation: CASSSSRQWGYGYTF.

The rearrangement joins TRBV5-6 to TRBJ2-7; D might be TRBD1 (6 bases). Between the trimmed V and J ends, which lost 3 bases and 3 bases, there was a span of 13 bases. Germline V CDR1 and CDR2: SGHDT, YYEEEE. The CDR3 runs to 14 residues. CDR3 sequence reads: CASSSRTGYYEQYF. Written as DNA, the CDR3 is TGTGCCAGCAGCTCCCGCACAGGGTACTACGAGCAGTACTTC.

The chain links TRBV2 to TRBJ2-7; 7 nucleotides match TRBD1. Losses at the gene ends were 6 bases for V and 6 bases for J; bases not matched to a gene: 11. This CDR3 has 14 residues. Germline assignment: CDR1 SNHLY and CDR2 FYNNEI. CDR3 protein: CASSRNRGFGEQYF. CDR3 DNA sequence: TGTGCCAGCAGCCGGAACAGGGGATTTGGCGAGCAGTACTTC.

About this clonotype: One junction end does not reproduce the germline sequence, and a read error may be involved. This rearrangement joins TRBV7-8 to TRBJ2-3; a weak D match, TRBD1 (6 bases). This CDR3 is built from 14 residues. Germline V CDR1 and CDR2: SGHVS, FQNEAQ. The CDR3 sequence is CASSIQGRTDKQYF. DNA for the CDR3: TGTGCCAGCAGCATACAGGGACGCACAGATAAGCAGTATTTT.

This clonotype has just a few counts. V gene TRBV28 combines with J gene TRBJ1-4; TRBD1 matches 9 bases. The germline V gene has CDR1 MDHEN and CDR2 SYDVKM. The ends lost 8 bases at V and 7 bases at J; junction bases unmatched: 11. The CDR3 spans 15 residues. The CDR3, as DNA: TGTGCCAGCGAAACCGCCGGGACAGGGTCTGAAAAACTGTTTTTT. Amino acids: CASETAGTGSEKLFF.

The genes are TRBV15 and TRBJ2-2; a weak D match, TRBD2 (5 bases). The length of the CDR3 is 14 residues. Germline V gene lookup returns CDR1 LNHNV and CDR2 YYDKDF (reference sequence). Trimming pared 0 bases from V and 5 bases from J, leaving 7 bases between. CDR3 loop: CATSRERDTGELFF. DNA of the CDR3: TGTGCCACCAGCAGAGAGAGGGATACCGGGGAGCTGTTTTTT.